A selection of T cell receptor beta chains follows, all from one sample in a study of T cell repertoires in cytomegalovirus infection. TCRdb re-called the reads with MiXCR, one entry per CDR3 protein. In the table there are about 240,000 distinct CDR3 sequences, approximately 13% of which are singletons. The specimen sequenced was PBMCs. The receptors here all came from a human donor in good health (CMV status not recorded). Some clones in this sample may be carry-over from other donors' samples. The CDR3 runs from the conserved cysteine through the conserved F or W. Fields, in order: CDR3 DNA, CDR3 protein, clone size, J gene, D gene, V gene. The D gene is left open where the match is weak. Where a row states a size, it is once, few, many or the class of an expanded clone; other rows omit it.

TGTGCCAGCACCAGGACAGGGGGCGCCACACCCCTCCACTTT	CASTRTGGATPLHF	many	TRBJ1-6	TRBD1	TRBV7-2
TGTGCCAGCAGTCCCGGACAGAGAAATGAGCAGTTCTTC	CASSPGQRNEQFF	many	TRBJ2-1	NA	TRBV7-2
TGTGCCAGCAGCTTGCCTAGCCCAGATACGCAGTATTTT	CASSLPSPDTQYF	few	TRBJ2-3	NA	TRBV5-4
TGTGCCAGCAGTAGGCCCGGGACGGACGACGAGCAGTACTTC	CASSRPGTDDEQYF	NA	TRBJ2-7	NA	TRBV25-1
TGTGCCAGTAGTCCCCGACAGGAGGCCGTCAATGAGCAGTTCTTC	CASSPRQEAVNEQFF	NA	TRBJ2-1	NA	TRBV19
TGTGCCAGCAGCCCTCGAGAAGGGGAGCTGTTTTTT	CASSPREGELFF	many	TRBJ2-2	NA	TRBV7-2
TGTGCCAGCAGCTTGAGCCAGGGGGCCCCCGGGGAGCTGTTTTTT	CASSLSQGAPGELFF	many	TRBJ2-2	TRBD1	TRBV7-2
TGTGCCAGCAGCTTGGAACAGGCGAACAATCAGCCCCAGCATTTT	CASSLEQANNQPQHF	many	TRBJ1-5	NA	TRBV7-8
TGCAGTGCTAGAGATAGCGGGGGGGAAGCCCACGAGCAGTACTTC	CSARDSGGEAHEQYF	few	TRBJ2-7	TRBD2	TRBV20-1
TGCAGTGCTAGTCCCCGGGGGGGCCGGAATGAGCAGTTCTTC	CSASPRGGRNEQFF	NA	TRBJ2-1	TRBD2	TRBV20-1
TGTGCCTGGAGTAAGGGACTGAACACTGAAGCTTTCTTT	CAWSKGLNTEAFF	few	TRBJ1-1	NA	TRBV30
TGTGCCAGCAGCTTAAGCAGCGCGAACACCGGGGAGCTGTTTTTT	CASSLSSANTGELFF	many	TRBJ2-2	NA	TRBV7-2
TGTGCCAGCAGTCCACCGGGACTAGCCGGTGAGCAGTTCTTC	CASSPPGLAGEQFF	many	TRBJ2-1	TRBD2	TRBV6-1
TGTGCCAGCAGCCCACTCCTAGGGGGCTTTGGCTACACCTTC	CASSPLLGGFGYTF	few	TRBJ1-2	TRBD1	TRBV11-1
TGTGCCAGCAGCTTAGTTGGAGGGTATGGGACCGGGGAGCTGTTTTTT	CASSLVGGYGTGELFF	many	TRBJ2-2	NA	TRBV7-2
TGTGCCAGCAGTTTATGGGACAGGCGACTCACTGAAGCTTTCTTT	CASSLWDRRLTEAFF	once	TRBJ1-1	TRBD1	TRBV28